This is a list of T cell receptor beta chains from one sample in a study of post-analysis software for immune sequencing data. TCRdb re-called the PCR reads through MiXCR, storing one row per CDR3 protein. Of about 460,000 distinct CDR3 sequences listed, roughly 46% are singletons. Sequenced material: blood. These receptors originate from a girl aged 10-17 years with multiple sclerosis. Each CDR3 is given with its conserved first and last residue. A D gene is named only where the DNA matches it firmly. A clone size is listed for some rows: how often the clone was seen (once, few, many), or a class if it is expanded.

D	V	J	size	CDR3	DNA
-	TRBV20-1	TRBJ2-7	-	CSAPKYEQYF	TGCAGTGCTCCCAAGTACGAGCAGTACTTC
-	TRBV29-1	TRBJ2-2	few	CSVEDRGGPGELFF	TGCAGCGTTGAAGATCGAGGAGGGCCCGGGGAGCTGTTTTTT
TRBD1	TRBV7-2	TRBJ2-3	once	CASSLAGRGQESTDTQYF	TGTGCCAGCAGCTTAGCGGGTAGGGGACAGGAGTCCACAGATACGCAGTATTTT
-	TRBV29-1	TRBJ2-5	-	CSGGRGTGTAETQYF	TGCAGCGGGGGTCGGGGAACGGGTACCGCAGAGACCCAGTACTTC
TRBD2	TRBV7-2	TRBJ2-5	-	CASSLGLAVQETQYF	TGTGCCAGCAGCTTAGGACTAGCGGTCCAAGAGACCCAGTACTTC
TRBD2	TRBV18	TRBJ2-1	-	CASSPPGMGGNEQFF	TGTGCCAGCTCACCCCCGGGTATGGGGGGGAATGAGCAGTTCTTC
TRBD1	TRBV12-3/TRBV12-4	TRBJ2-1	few	CASSLFGQGGFNEQFF	TGTGCCAGCAGTTTATTCGGACAGGGTGGATTCAATGAGCAGTTCTTC
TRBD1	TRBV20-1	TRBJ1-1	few	CSARYQGDTEAFF	TGCAGTGCTAGATACCAGGGGGACACTGAAGCTTTCTTT
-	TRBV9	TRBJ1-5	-	CASSVGGASNQPQHF	TGTGCCAGCAGCGTGGGGGGGGCAAGCAATCAGCCCCAGCATTTT
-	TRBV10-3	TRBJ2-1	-	CATWGGSSYNEQFF	TGTGCCACTTGGGGTGGGAGCTCCTACAATGAGCAGTTCTTC
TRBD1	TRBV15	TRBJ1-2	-	CATSFNQRTGSYGYTF	TGTGCCACCAGCTTCAACCAGAGGACAGGGAGCTATGGCTACACCTTC
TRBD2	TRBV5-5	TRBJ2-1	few	CASSLLAGSGNEQFF	TGTGCCAGCAGCTTACTAGCGGGTTCGGGCAATGAGCAGTTCTTC
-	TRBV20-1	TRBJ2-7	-	CSARDYFPPYEQYF	TGCAGTGCTAGAGATTATTTCCCGCCCTACGAGCAGTACTTC
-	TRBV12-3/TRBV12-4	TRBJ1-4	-	CASSLDGALNEKLFF	TGTGCCAGCAGTTTGGACGGGGCGCTCAATGAAAAACTGTTTTTT
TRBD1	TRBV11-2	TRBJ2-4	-	CASSLGQGVIQYF	TGTGCCAGCAGTTTGGGACAGGGAGTTATTCAGTACTTC
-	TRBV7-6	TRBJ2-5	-	CASSAMTASRRTQYF	TGTGCCAGCAGCGCCATGACGGCTTCGCGGAGGACCCAGTACTTC
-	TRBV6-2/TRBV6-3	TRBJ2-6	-	CASTLEMSGANVLTF	TGTGCCAGCACCCTTGAGATGTCTGGGGCCAACGTCCTGACTTTC
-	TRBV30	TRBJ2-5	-	CAWSRVYQETQYF	TGTGCCTGGAGCAGGGTTTACCAAGAGACCCAGTACTTC
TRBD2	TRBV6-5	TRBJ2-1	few	CASSYNRDYSYNEQFF	TGTGCCAGCAGTTACAACCGGGACTACTCCTACAATGAGCAGTTCTTC
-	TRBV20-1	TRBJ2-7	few	CSARADSSSYEQYF	TGCAGTGCTAGAGCGGACTCCAGCTCCTACGAGCAGTACTTC
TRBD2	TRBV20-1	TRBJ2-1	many	CSAREPSGGRGEQFF	TGCAGTGCTAGAGAGCCCAGCGGGGGCCGGGGTGAGCAGTTCTTC
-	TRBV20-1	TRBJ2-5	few	CSASGSAETQYF	TGCAGTGCTAGCGGGAGTGCGGAGACCCAGTACTTC
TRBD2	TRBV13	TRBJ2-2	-	CASSEKTSVGSGRELFF	TGTGCCAGCAGCGAAAAGACTAGCGTCGGGTCTGGCAGGGAGCTGTTTTTT
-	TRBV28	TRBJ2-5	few	CASSLPLRETQYF	TGTGCCAGCAGTTTACCCCTGCGGGAGACCCAGTACTTC